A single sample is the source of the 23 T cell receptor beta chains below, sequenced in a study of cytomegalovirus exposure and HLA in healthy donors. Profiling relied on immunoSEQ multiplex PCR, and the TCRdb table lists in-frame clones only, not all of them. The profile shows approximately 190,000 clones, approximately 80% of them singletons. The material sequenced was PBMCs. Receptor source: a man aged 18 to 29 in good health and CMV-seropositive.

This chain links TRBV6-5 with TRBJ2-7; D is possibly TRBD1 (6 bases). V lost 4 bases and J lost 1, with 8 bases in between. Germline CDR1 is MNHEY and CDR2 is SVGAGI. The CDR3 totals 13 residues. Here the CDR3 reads CASSLGQSYEQYF. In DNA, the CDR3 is TGTGCCAGCAGTTTGGGACAATCCTACGAGCAGTACTTC.

CDR3 loop: CASSLDRDSYEQYF. The CDR3 bases are TGTGCCAGCAGCTTAGACAGGGACTCCTACGAGCAGTACTTC. The chain employs TRBV7-3 and TRBJ2-7; TRBD1 aligns across 7 bases. The CDR3 spans 14 residues. The germline V gene encodes CDR1 SGHTA and CDR2 FQGTGA. V trimming: 2 bases; J trimming: 0 bases; junction bases outside the gene matches: 1.

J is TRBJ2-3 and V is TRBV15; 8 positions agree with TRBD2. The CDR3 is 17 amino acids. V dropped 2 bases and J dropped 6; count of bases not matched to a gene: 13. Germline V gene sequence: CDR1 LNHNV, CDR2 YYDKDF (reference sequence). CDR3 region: CATSRPGGLGVYDTQYF. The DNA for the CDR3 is TGTGCCACCAGCAGACCCGGGGGACTAGGGGTCTACGATACGCAGTATTTT.

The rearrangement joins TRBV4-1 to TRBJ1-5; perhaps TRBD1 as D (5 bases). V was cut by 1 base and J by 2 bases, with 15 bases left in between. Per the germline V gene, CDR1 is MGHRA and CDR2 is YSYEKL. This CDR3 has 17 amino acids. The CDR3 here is CASSQVLQGRRNQPQHF. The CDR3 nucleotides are TGCGCCAGCAGCCAAGTTCTCCAGGGTCGGCGCAATCAGCCCCAGCATTTT.

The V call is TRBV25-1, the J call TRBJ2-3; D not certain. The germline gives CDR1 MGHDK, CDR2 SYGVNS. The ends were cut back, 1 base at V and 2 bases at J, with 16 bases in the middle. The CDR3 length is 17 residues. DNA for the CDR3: TGTGCCAGCAGTGAATTGGCAGGCATCACCGACACAGATACGCAGTATTTT. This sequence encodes CASSELAGITDTDTQYF.

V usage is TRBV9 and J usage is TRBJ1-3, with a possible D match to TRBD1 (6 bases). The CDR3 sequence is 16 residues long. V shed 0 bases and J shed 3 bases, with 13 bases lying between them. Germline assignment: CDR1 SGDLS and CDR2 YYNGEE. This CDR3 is CASSVGVRGGGNTIYF. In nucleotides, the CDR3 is TGTGCCAGCAGCGTAGGGGTCAGGGGCGGTGGAAACACCATATATTTT.

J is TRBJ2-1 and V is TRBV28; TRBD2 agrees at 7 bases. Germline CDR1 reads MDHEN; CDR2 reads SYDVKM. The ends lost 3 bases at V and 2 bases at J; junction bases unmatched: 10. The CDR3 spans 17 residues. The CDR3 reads CASSFPRGRGAYNEQFF. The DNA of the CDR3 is TGTGCCAGCAGTTTCCCGCGCGGGAGAGGGGCCTACAATGAGCAGTTCTTC.

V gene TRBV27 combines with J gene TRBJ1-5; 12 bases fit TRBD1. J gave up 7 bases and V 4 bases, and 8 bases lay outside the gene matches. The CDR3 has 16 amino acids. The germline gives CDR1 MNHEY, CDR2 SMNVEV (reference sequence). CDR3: CASSSLGTGGRQPQHF. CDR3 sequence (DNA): TGTGCCAGCAGTTCCCTAGGGACAGGGGGCAGGCAGCCCCAGCATTTT.

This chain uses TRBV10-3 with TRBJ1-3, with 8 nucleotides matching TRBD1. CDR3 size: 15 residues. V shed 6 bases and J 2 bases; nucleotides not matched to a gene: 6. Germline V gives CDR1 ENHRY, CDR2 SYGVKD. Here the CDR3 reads CAIRGQGAPGNTIYF. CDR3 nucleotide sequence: TGTGCCATCAGGGGTCAGGGGGCGCCTGGAAACACCATATATTTT.

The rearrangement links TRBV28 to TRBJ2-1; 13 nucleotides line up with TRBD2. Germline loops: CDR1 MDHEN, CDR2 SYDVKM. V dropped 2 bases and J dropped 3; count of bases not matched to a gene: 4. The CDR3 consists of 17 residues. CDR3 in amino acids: CASSLRTSGRLYNEQFF. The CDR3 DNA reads TGTGCCAGCAGTTTACGGACTAGCGGGAGACTCTACAATGAGCAGTTCTTC.

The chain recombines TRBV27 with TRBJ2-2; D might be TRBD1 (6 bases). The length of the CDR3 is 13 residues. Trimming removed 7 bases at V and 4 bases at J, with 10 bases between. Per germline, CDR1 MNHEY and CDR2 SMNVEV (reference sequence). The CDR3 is CASKKGVTGELFF. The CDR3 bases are TGTGCCAGCAAAAAGGGGGTCACCGGGGAGCTGTTTTTT.

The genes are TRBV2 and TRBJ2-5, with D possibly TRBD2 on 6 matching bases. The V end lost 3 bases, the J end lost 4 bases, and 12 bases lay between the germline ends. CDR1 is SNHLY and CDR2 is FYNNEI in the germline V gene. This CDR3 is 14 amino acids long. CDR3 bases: TGTGCCAGCAGTGACCAACCAGCGGGAGAGACCCAGTACTTC. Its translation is CASSDQPAGETQYF.

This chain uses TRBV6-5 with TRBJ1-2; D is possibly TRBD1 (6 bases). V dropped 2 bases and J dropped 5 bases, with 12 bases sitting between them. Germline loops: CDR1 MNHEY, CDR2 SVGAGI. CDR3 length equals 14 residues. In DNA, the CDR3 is TGTGCCAGCAGTTACCGTGGGGGCGGTTATGGCTACACCTTC. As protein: CASSYRGGGYGYTF.

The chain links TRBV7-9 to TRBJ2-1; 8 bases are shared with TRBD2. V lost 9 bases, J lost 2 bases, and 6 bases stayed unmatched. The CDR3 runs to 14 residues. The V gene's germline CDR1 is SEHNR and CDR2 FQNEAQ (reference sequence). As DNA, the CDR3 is TGTGCCAGTAGAGCGGGAGTCACCTACAATGAGCAGTTCTTC. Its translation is CASRAGVTYNEQFF. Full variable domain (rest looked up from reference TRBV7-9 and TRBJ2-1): DTGVSQNPRHKITKRGQNVTFRCDPISEHNRLYWYRQTLGQGPEFLTYFQNEAQLEKSRLLSDRFSAERPKGSFSTLEIQRTEQGDSAMYLCASRAGVTYNEQFFGPGTRLTVL.

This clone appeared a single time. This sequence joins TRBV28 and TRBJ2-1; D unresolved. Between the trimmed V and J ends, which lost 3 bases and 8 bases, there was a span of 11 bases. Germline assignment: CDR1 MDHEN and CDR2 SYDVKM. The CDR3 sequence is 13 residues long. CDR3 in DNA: TGTGCCAGCAGTTTTTTGGCTCTAGATGAGCAGTTCTTC. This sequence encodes CASSFLALDEQFF.

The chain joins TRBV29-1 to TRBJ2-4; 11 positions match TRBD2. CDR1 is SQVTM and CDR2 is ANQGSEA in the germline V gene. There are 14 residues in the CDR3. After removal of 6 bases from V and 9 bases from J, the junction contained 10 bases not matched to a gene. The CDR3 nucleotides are TGCAGCGTAACACTAGCGGGAGATAAGGGCATTCAGTACTTC. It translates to CSVTLAGDKGIQYF.

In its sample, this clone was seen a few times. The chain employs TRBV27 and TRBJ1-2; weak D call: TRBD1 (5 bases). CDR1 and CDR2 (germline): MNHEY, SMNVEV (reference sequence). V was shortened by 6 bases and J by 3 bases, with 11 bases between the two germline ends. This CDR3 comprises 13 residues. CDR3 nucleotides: TGTGCCAGCAGGCGGGACGGATACTATGGCTACACCTTC. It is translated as CASRRDGYYGYTF.

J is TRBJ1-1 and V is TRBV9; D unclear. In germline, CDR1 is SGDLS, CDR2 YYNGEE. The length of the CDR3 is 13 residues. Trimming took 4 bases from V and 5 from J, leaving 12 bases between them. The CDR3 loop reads CASSTQVGTEAFF. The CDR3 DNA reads TGTGCCAGCAGCACGCAGGTTGGGACTGAAGCTTTCTTT. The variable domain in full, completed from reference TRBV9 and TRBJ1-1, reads DSGVTQTPKHLITATGQRVTLRCSPRSGDLSVYWYQQSLDQGLQFLIQYYNGEERAKGNILERFSAQQFPDLHSELNLSSLELGDSALYFCASSTQVGTEAFFGQGTRLTVV.

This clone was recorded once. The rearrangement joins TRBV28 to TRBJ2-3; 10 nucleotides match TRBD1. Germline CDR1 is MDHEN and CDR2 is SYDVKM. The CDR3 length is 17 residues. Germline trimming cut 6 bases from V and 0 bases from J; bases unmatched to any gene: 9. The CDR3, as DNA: TGTGCCAGCAGACGGACAGGGGGGATCCCTAGCACAGATACGCAGTATTTT. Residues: CASRRTGGIPSTDTQYF.

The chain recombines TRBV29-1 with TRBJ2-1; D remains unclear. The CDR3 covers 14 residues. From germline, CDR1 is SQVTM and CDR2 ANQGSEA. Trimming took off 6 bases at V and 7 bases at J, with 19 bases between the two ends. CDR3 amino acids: CSVATTRFRNEQFF. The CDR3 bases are TGCAGCGTAGCGACGACCCGATTTAGGAATGAGCAGTTCTTC.

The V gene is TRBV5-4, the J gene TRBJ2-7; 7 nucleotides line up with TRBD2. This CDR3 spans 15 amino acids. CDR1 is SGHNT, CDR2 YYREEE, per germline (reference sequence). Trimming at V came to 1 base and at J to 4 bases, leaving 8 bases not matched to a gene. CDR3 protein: CASSLSGDFRYEQYF. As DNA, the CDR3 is TGTGCCAGCAGCTTGAGCGGGGACTTTCGGTACGAGCAGTACTTC.

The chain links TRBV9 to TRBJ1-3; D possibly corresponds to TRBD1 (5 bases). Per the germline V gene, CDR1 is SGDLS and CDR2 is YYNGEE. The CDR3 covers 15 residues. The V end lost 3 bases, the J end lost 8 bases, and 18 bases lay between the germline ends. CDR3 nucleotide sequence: TGTGCCAGCAGCGGTACCCTTGGCAGGGAGGACACCATATATTTT. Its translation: CASSGTLGREDTIYF. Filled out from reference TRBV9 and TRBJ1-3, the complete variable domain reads DSGVTQTPKHLITATGQRVTLRCSPRSGDLSVYWYQQSLDQGLQFLIQYYNGEERAKGNILERFSAQQFPDLHSELNLSSLELGDSALYFCASSGTLGREDTIYFGEGSWLTVV.

CDR3 bases: TGTGCCAGAAGGCTAGACGGGACTGACACCTACGAGCAGTACTTC. This encodes CARRLDGTDTYEQYF. V is TRBV5-3 and J is TRBJ2-7, with D possibly being TRBD2 (6 bases). Being an ORF, TRBV5-3 has a function that is uncertain. V lost 5 bases, J lost 2 bases, and 17 bases lay in between. This CDR3 contains 15 residues.